Below, 24 T cell receptor beta chains from the same sample are listed, as sequenced in a study of shared clonotypes between healthy human individuals. Some clones are missing from TCRdb's copy, which holds only in-frame ones; the method was immunoSEQ multiplex PCR. The sample shows 1 million to 1.2 million clones, 60% to 80% of them seen only once. Sequenced sample: memory CD4+ T cells from PBMCs. The subset is: CD45RA-negative fraction. These receptor sequences come from a man aged 18 to 30 in good health. Some clones in this sample may be carry-over from other donors' samples.

This rearrangement joins TRBV11-2 to TRBJ2-2; possible D gene TRBD1, 6 bases. With 7 bases removed from V and 5 bases from J, the gap between germline ends came to 14 bases. This CDR3 spans 14 amino acids. Germline-derived CDR1 and CDR2 are SGHAT and FQNNGV. CDR3 loop: CASTRIRGTGELFF. The CDR3 DNA follows: TGTGCCAGCACCCGGATTAGGGGGACCGGGGAGCTGTTTTTT.

This rearrangement joins TRBV29-1 to TRBJ2-4; D not certain. The CDR3 loop spans 11 amino acids. Per the germline V gene, CDR1 is SQVTM and CDR2 is ANQGSEA. V was shortened by 7 bases and J by 1 base, with 5 bases between the two germline ends. This CDR3 is CSGRAKNIQYF. The CDR3 bases are TGCAGCGGCCGGGCCAAAAACATTCAGTACTTC.

The chain joins TRBV7-3 to TRBJ1-2; D is unclear. This CDR3 has 13 residues. The germline V gene has CDR1 SGHTA and CDR2 FQGTGA. V was shortened by 5 bases and J by 5 bases, with 12 bases between the two germline ends. CDR3 sequence (DNA): TGTGCCAGCAGCCCCCGCCCGGGGTATGGCTACACCTTC. It specifies CASSPRPGYGYTF.

The CDR3 loop reads CASSDNVGETQYF. The CDR3 bases are TGTGCCAGCTCAGACAACGTGGGGGAGACCCAGTACTTC. The rearrangement uses TRBV18 and TRBJ2-5; D is unresolved. The CDR3 extends over 13 amino acids. The ends were cut back, 5 bases at V and 5 bases at J, with 12 bases in the middle. The germline V gene encodes CDR1 KGHSH and CDR2 LQKENI.

The chain is built from TRBV10-1 and TRBJ2-7; D is ambiguous. This CDR3 region has 14 residues. V was shortened by 5 bases and J by 6 bases, with 17 bases between the two germline ends. CDR1 is WNHNN, CDR2 SYGVQD, per germline (reference sequence). CDR3 loop: CASSRTALKGEQYF. CDR3 DNA sequence: TGCGCCAGCAGTCGGACGGCCCTTAAGGGCGAGCAGTACTTC.

To note about this clone: The same CDR3 also results from other DNA sequences found in this sample. The chain joins TRBV5-1 to TRBJ2-5, with 7 bases identical to TRBD1. This CDR3 spans 15 amino acids. V lost 1 base, J lost 2 bases, and 5 bases stayed unmatched. The germline V gene has CDR1 SGHRS and CDR2 YFSETQ. The CDR3 DNA reads as TGCGCCAGCAGCTTGAGGGCAGGGGGACAAGAGACCCAGTACTTC. Protein: CASSLRAGGQETQYF.

A note on this clone: This same CDR3 is encoded by further DNA sequences in the sample. V gene TRBV2 combines with J gene TRBJ1-2, with TRBD1 as a possible D gene (5 bases). The CDR3 extends over 12 amino acids. V lost 11 bases, J lost 2 bases, and 12 bases lay in between. Germline V gene lookup returns CDR1 SNHLY and CDR2 FYNNEI. DNA of the CDR3: TGTGCCTCCGGGACTCACAACTATGGCTACACCTTC. Its protein product is CASGTHNYGYTF. The full variable domain, in which reference TRBV2 and TRBJ1-2 provide the parts outside the CDR3, is EPEVTQTPSHQVTQMGQEVILRCVPISNHLYFYWYRQILGQKVEFLVSFYNNEISEKSEIFDDQFSVERPDGSNFTLKIRSTKLEDSAMYFCASGTHNYGYTFGSGTRLTVV.

The chain joins TRBV2 to TRBJ2-6; D gene ambiguous. The CDR3 consists of 15 residues. V was pared by 4 bases and J by 0 bases, with 7 bases between. The V gene's germline CDR1 is SNHLY and CDR2 FYNNEI. The CDR3 protein is CASSALSSGANVLTF. The CDR3 DNA follows: TGTGCCAGCAGTGCTTTAAGCTCTGGGGCCAACGTCCTGACTTTC.

This chain connects TRBV11-2 to TRBJ1-2; D may be TRBD1 (5 bases). The CDR3 totals 15 residues. Germline assignment: CDR1 SGHAT and CDR2 FQNNGV. The germline V and J ends were trimmed by 9 bases and 0 bases, with 17 bases remaining between them. Here the CDR3 reads CASTGLSGPNYGYTF. As DNA, the CDR3 is TGTGCCAGTACAGGCCTTTCGGGACCTAACTATGGCTACACCTTC.

Remarks on this clone: One junction end does not reproduce the germline sequence, and a read error may be involved. The chain links TRBV25-1 to TRBJ2-1; TRBD2 matches at 9 bases. Per germline, CDR1 MGHDK and CDR2 SYGVNS. The CDR3 has 16 amino acids. CDR3 in amino acids: CASSDGAGGWYSEQFF. The CDR3 region has the DNA TGTGCCAGCAGTGATGGGGCGGGAGGGTGGTACAGTGAGCAGTTCTTC.

The V call is TRBV5-1, the J call TRBJ1-1, with D possibly matching TRBD1 (6 bases). This CDR3 contains 15 residues. The germline V gene encodes CDR1 SGHRS and CDR2 YFSETQ. With 3 bases removed from V and 4 bases from J, the gap between germline ends came to 16 bases. The CDR3 DNA reads TGCGCCAGCAGCTGGACAGTGGGGGCGGGCACTGAAGCTTTCTTT. Translation: CASSWTVGAGTEAFF. Looking up the rest from reference TRBV5-1 and TRBJ1-1 gives the full variable domain: KAGVTQTPRYLIKTRGQQVTLSCSPISGHRSVSWYQQTPGQGLQFLFEYFSETQRNKGNFPGRFSGRQFSNSRSEMNVSTLELGDSALYLCASSWTVGAGTEAFFGQGTRLTVV.

V gene TRBV4-1 combines with J gene TRBJ1-4; unclear D gene. Germline V gene sequence: CDR1 MGHRA, CDR2 YSYEKL. V gave up 6 bases and J gave up 4 bases, with 12 bases separating them. The CDR3 length is 14 residues. The chain's CDR3 is CASSPNLLNEKLFF. The DNA of the CDR3 is TGCGCCAGCAGTCCGAACTTACTTAATGAAAAACTGTTTTTT.

Points on this clone: The sample holds other DNA sequences that translate to the same CDR3. V and J are TRBV20-1 and TRBJ2-1; no clear D gene. This CDR3 is built from 11 residues. V was shortened by 3 bases and J by 3 bases, with 3 bases between the two germline ends. From germline, CDR1 is DFQATT and CDR2 SNEGSKA (reference sequence). The CDR3 DNA follows: TGCAGTGCTAGCCTCTACAATGAGCAGTTCTTC. Residues: CSASLYNEQFF.

This chain links TRBV18 with TRBJ2-5, with a weak D call TRBD1 (6 bases). CDR1 and CDR2 (germline): KGHSH, LQKENI. The ends were cut back, 2 bases at V and 5 bases at J, with 12 bases in the middle. CDR3 size: 14 residues. CDR3 protein: CASSPIGGLETQYF. CDR3 in DNA: TGTGCCAGCTCACCAATAGGGGGTTTGGAGACCCAGTACTTC.

The V and J genes are TRBV9 and TRBJ2-3, with D perhaps given as TRBD1 or TRBD2 (6 bases each). CDR3 length: 17 residues. CDR1 and CDR2 from the germline V gene are SGDLS and YYNGEE. Trimming removed 4 bases at V and 2 bases at J, with 20 bases between. CDR3 sequence reads: CASSSRGPGDTTDTQYF. The CDR3 DNA is TGTGCCAGCAGCTCCCGAGGCCCGGGGGACACCACAGATACGCAGTATTTT.

This clone was found a few times. The chain joins TRBV6-5 to TRBJ1-5, with D hard to call. The CDR3 length is 15 residues. Trimming removed 0 bases at V and 1 base at J, with 7 bases between. Germline-derived CDR1 and CDR2 are MNHEY and SVGAGI. CDR3 bases: TGTGCCAGCAGTTACTCGGTGCCGAGCAATCAGCCCCAGCATTTT. Encoded protein: CASSYSVPSNQPQHF.

The DNA for the CDR3 is TGTGCCAGCTCACGGGGACAGGGGGCATCTGGGGAGACCCAGTACTTC. Residues: CASSRGQGASGETQYF. The chain carries TRBV18 and TRBJ2-5, with TRBD1 matching 12 bases. Germline V CDR1 and CDR2: KGHSH, LQKENI. The CDR3 length is 16 residues. The junction had 8 bases not matched to a gene; V was cut back by 4 bases and J by 5 bases.

The chain uses TRBV27 and TRBJ2-1; 7 bases agree with TRBD2. Germline V gene data show CDR1 as MNHEY and CDR2 as SMNVEV (reference sequence). The CDR3 runs to 15 residues. J was trimmed by 0 bases and V by 8 bases; bases with no gene match: 7. The CDR3 loop reads CASGEGFNSYNEQFF. In DNA form, the CDR3 reads TGTGCCAGCGGGGAGGGGTTTAACTCCTACAATGAGCAGTTCTTC.

With regard to this clone: A clone one base away is much larger, so this may be a read error. The V and J genes are TRBV11-2 and TRBJ1-1; 7 bases fit TRBD1. The V gene's germline CDR1 is SGHAT and CDR2 FQNNGV. The junction had 2 bases not matched to a gene; V was cut back by 4 bases and J by 3 bases. The CDR3 extends over 13 amino acids. The CDR3: CASSSDRDTEAFF. CDR3 in DNA: TGTGCCAGCAGCTCAGACAGGGACACTGAAGCTTTCTTT.

A word on this clone: It may be a read error: a sequence one base away is much more abundant. The chain is built from TRBV6-4 and TRBJ1-1; 7 positions match TRBD1. Per germline, CDR1 MRHNA and CDR2 SNTAGT. This CDR3 comprises 14 residues. In nucleotides, the CDR3 is TGTGCCAGCAGCGCCGGGACAGAGAACATTGAAGCTTTCTTT. This sequence encodes CASSAGTENIEAFF.

Concerning this clone: The sample carries other DNA sequences with the same CDR3. V gene TRBV28 combines with J gene TRBJ2-7; no definite D call. Trimming removed 6 bases at V and 3 bases at J, with 6 bases between. Germline V gene lookup returns CDR1 MDHEN and CDR2 SYDVKM. CDR3 length: 11 amino acids. The CDR3 DNA reads TGTGCCAGCAGCCTCAACTACGAGCAGTACTTC. Protein sequence: CASSLNYEQYF. Together with reference TRBV28 and TRBJ2-7, the CDR3 gives the full variable domain: DVKVTQSSRYLVKRTGEKVFLECVQDMDHENMFWYRQDPGLGLRLIYFSYDVKMKEKGDIPEGYSVSREKKERFSLILESASTNQTSMYLCASSLNYEQYFGPGTRLTVT.

The chain employs TRBV2 and TRBJ2-7, with TRBD2 matching over 12 bases. Germline V gives CDR1 SNHLY, CDR2 FYNNEI. The CDR3 has 17 residues. The J segment lost 3 bases and the V segment lost 5 bases, leaving 11 bases of the junction unmatched. CDR3 nucleotide sequence: TGTGCCAGCAGTTTCCCGGCGACTAGCGGGAGTTTCTACGAGCAGTACTTC. It codes for CASSFPATSGSFYEQYF. Based on the CDR3 plus reference TRBV2 and TRBJ2-7, the full variable domain is EPEVTQTPSHQVTQMGQEVILRCVPISNHLYFYWYRQILGQKVEFLVSFYNNEISEKSEIFDDQFSVERPDGSNFTLKIRSTKLEDSAMYFCASSFPATSGSFYEQYFGPGTRLTVT.

The chain links TRBV4-1 to TRBJ2-7; 8 bases are a match to TRBD1. Germline-derived CDR1 and CDR2 are MGHRA and YSYEKL. The trim removed 4 bases at V and 0 bases at J, leaving 2 bases unmatched. This CDR3 region has 14 residues. The CDR3 nucleotides are TGCGCCAGCAGCCGGACAGGGAGCTCCTACGAGCAGTACTTC. Amino acids: CASSRTGSSYEQYF.

V gene TRBV6-6 combines with J gene TRBJ1-5; D perhaps matches TRBD1 (6 bases). Trimming removed 5 bases from V and 4 bases from J, with 15 bases in between. This CDR3 region has 15 residues. The germline CDR1 and CDR2 sequences are MNHNY and SVGAGI (reference sequence). The CDR3 loop is CASSPDGTQNQPQHF. As DNA, the CDR3 is TGTGCCAGCAGTCCCGATGGGACACAGAATCAGCCCCAGCATTTT.